This T cell receptor beta chain was recorded in a study of cytomegalovirus exposure and HLA in healthy donors. Researchers ran the PCR with 60 Vbeta and 13 Jbeta primers. Produced via immunoSEQ multiplex PCR; TCRdb's table is partial and in-frame only. The sample lists about 170,000 clones; 65% to 85% were seen once. There are 13 residues in the CDR3. Trimming cost V 2 bases and J 1 base, with 5 bases left between them. The germline V gene has CDR1 SGHRS and CDR2 YFSETQ. Sequenced: PBMCs. The receptor was derived from a boy under 10 years old in good health and CMV-seronegative. This chain uses TRBV5-1 with TRBJ2-3, with D possibly TRBD2 on 5 matching bases. The CDR3 DNA reads as TGCGCCAGCAGCTTACTAGGCACAGATACGCAGTATTTT. Its protein product is CASSLLGTDTQYF. The complete variable domain, with remaining parts taken from reference TRBV5-1 and TRBJ2-3, reads KAGVTQTPRYLIKTRGQQVTLSCSPISGHRSVSWYQQTPGQGLQFLFEYFSETQRNKGNFPGRFSGRQFSNSRSEMNVSTLELGDSALYLCASSLLGTDTQYFGPGTRLTVL.